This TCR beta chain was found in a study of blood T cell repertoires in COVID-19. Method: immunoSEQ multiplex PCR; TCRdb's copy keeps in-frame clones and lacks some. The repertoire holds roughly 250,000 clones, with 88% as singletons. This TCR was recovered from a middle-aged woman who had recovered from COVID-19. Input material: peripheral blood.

CDR3 sequence: CAWARGATEAFF. DNA of the CDR3: TGTGCCTGGGCCAGGGGGGCCACTGAAGCTTTCTTT. The chain links TRBV30 to TRBJ1-1; 7 positions agree with TRBD1. Germline V gives CDR1 GTSNPN, CDR2 SVGIG (reference sequence). V shed 5 bases, J shed 4 bases, and the junction held 4 bases outside the gene matches. This CDR3 region has 12 residues.